This T cell receptor (beta chain) was profiled in a study of tissue T cells after allogeneic stem cell transplantation. Repertoires were generated with immunoSEQ multiplex PCR, while TCRdb's copy carries only in-frame clones and drops some. The sample holds some 11,000 clones; 70% are singletons and the top ten take roughly an eighth. As regards this clone: Its matching antigen is unknown.

Regarding the study as a whole: Limitations included a small, clinically heterogeneous cohort and limited sampling depth. Only a limited share of tissue TCRs appeared in blood or spleen.

CDR3 size: 14 residues. Germline V gives CDR1 GTSNPN, CDR2 SVGIG (reference sequence). V lost 6 bases and J lost 10; bases outside the gene matches: 14. V usage is TRBV30 and J usage is TRBJ1-2; 10 nucleotides line up with TRBD1. The source was tissue from the right colon, collected at autopsy. This TCR derives from a woman between 18 and 50 years old with breast cancer. The CDR3 spells CACSSGTGVVAYTF. CDR3 DNA: TGTGCCTGTTCTTCCGGGACAGGGGTCGTTGCCTACACCTTC.